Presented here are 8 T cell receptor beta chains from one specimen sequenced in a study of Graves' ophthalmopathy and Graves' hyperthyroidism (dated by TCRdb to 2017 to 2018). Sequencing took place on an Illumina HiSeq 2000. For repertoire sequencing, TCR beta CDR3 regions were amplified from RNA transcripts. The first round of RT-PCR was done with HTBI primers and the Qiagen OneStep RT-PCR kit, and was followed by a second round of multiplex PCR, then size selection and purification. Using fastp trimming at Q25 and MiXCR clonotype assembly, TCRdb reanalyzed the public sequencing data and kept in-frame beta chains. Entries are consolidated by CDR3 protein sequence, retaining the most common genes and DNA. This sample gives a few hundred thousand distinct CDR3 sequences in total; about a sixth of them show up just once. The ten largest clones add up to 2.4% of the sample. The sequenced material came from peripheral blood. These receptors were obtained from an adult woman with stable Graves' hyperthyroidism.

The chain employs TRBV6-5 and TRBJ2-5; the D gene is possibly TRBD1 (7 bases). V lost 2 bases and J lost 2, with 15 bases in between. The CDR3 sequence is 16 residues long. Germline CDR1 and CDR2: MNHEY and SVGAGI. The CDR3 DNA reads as TGTGCCAGCAGTTACCTTGCGGGACAGTCACAAGAGACCCAGTACTTC. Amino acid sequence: CASSYLAGQSQETQYF.

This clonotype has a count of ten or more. The CDR3: CASRRLAESYEQYF. CDR3 bases: TGTGCCAGCAGAAGACTAGCAGAAAGCTACGAGCAGTACTTC. The chain combines TRBV6-1 with TRBJ2-7; 7 nucleotides line up with TRBD2. The ends lost 6 bases at V and 3 bases at J; junction bases unmatched: 8. The germline CDR1 and CDR2 sequences are MNHNS and SASEGT. The CDR3 is made up of 14 amino acids.

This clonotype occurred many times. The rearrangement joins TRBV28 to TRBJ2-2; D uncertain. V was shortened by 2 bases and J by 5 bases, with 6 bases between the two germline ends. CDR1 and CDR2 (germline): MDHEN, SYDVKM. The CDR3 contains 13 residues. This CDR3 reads CASSLDETGELFF. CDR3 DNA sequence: TGTGCCAGCAGTTTAGACGAAACCGGGGAGCTGTTTTTT. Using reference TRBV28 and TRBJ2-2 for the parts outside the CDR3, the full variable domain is DVKVTQSSRYLVKRTGEKVFLECVQDMDHENMFWYRQDPGLGLRLIYFSYDVKMKEKGDIPEGYSVSREKKERFSLILESASTNQTSMYLCASSLDETGELFFGEGSRLTVL.

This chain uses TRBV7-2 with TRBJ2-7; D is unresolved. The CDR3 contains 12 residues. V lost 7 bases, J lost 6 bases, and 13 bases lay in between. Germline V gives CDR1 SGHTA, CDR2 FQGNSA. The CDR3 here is CASTPSGSEQYF. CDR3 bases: TGTGCCAGCACCCCGTCCGGGTCCGAGCAGTACTTC.

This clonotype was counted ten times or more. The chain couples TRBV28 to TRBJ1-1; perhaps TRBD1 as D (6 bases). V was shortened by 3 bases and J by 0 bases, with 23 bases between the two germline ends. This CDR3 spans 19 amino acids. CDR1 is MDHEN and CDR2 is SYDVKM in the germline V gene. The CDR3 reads CASSFFPGAQGNMNTEAFF. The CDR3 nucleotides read TGTGCCAGCAGTTTTTTTCCAGGGGCCCAAGGGAATATGAACACTGAAGCTTTCTTT.

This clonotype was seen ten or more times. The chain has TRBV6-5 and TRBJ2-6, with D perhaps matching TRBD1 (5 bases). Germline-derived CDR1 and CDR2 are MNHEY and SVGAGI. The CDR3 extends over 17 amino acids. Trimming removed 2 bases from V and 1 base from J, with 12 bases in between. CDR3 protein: CASSYMGLLSGANVLTF. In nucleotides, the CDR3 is TGTGCCAGCAGTTACATGGGGCTTTTATCTGGGGCCAACGTCCTGACTTTC.

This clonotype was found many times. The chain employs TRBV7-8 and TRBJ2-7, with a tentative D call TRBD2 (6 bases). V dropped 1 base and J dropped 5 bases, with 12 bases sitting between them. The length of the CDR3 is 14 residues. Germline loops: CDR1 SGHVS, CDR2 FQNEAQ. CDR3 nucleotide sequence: TGTGCCAGCAGCTTAGTCGGGAGTCCCAACGAGCAGTACTTC. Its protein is CASSLVGSPNEQYF. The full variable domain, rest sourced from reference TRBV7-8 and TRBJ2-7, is GAGVSQSPRYKVAKRGQDVALRCDPISGHVSLFWYQQALGQGPEFLTYFQNEAQLDKSGLPSDRFFAERPEGSVSTLKIQRTQQEDSAVYLCASSLVGSPNEQYFGPGTRLTVT.

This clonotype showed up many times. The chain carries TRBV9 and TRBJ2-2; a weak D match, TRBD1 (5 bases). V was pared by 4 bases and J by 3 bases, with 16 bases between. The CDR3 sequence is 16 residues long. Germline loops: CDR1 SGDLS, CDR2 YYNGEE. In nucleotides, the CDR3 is TGTGCCAGCAGCCCTCTTGGGGCGGCGGACACCGGGGAGCTGTTTTTT. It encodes CASSPLGAADTGELFF.